This T cell receptor beta chain was documented in a study of blood T cell repertoires in COVID-19 (TCRdb year 2020). Regarding the research as a whole: Samples covering the acute and convalescent phases of COVID-19 were provided by collaborators in the United States, Italy and Spain. The material from the prospective study consisted of cDNA or gDNA derived from T cells, B-cell-depleted T cells, or PBMCs. The dataset comprised deeply sampled blood TCRbeta repertoires from subjects exposed to, actively infected with, or recovered from COVID-19. The repertoires were made available in a free public database intended to serve as a resource for research on the immune response to SARS-CoV-2. The samples were drawn from the first 160 participants of the ongoing ImmuneRACE study and from more than 1,000 subjects provided by 6 global collaborators. Nearly every sample came with metadata listing a de-identified subject ID, COVID-19 status, age in years and sex. Where available, HLA class I and class II types were taken from metadata supplied by the sample provider and were not determined by assay-based typing.

Another Seattle source contributed samples from volunteer blood donors who had recovered from COVID-19. Each collaborating institution followed its own protocols to collect whole blood in K2EDTA tubes. For TCRbeta analysis, collaborator samples were shipped as frozen whole blood, as isolated PBMCs, or as DNA extracted from either sample type. Details on this clone: What this receptor recognizes is not known. No quality values exist for individual bases; no much larger clone is one base distant.

Overall results and qualifications from the work: The quantity of clinical and demographic metadata differed by source and by participant and was supplied without curation.

The immunoSEQ Assay, a bias-controlled multiplex PCR, was used to amplify TCRbeta CDR3 regions from genomic DNA. Per the original workflow: The number of nucleated cells in each sample was estimated from the amplification of reference gene primers within the assay. To quantify the absolute abundance of each unique TCRbeta CDR3 rearrangement, sequence reads were collapsed and filtered. For each sample, productive Simpson clonality was calculated by taking the square root of Simpson's diversity index across productive rearrangements. Drawn from immuneACCESS, this table holds only the in-frame rearrangements with V and J called that TCRdb kept. Clones are partly lost; checked studies trace under half to an unresolved V gene and leave the rest unexplained. From that table come the V and J calls and clone size; the DNA was used to work out D and trimming. Here the sample has 200,000 to 250,000 clones; more than 75% occur a single time. Jointly, the top ten make up 2.9% of the sample.

CDR1 and CDR2, per the germline V gene, are MNHEY and SVGEGT. The junction carries 22 bases between V and J, which are trimmed by 4 bases and 6 bases respectively. The CDR3 numbers 16 residues from cysteine through phenylalanine. Only the CDR3 DNA stays, 48 bases, in frame from base 1. The sequence came from a man in his fifties or sixties who had recovered from COVID-19. The sequenced material came from peripheral blood. The chain uses TRBV6-2 or TRBV6-3 and TRBJ2-7; the best D guess is TRBD2, with 6 bases matching. The DNA sequence reads TGTGCCAGCAGTTCGCCAGGGCCCGGGAGTTATAGCGAGCAGTACTTC. Its translation is CASSSPGPGSYSEQYF.